This T cell receptor (beta chain) was observed in a study of blood T cell repertoires in COVID-19. For the study at large: Sites across the United States, Italy and Spain contributed samples from acute and convalescent COVID-19. Sample material is recorded as cDNA or gDNA derived from T cells, B-cell-depleted T cells, or PBMCs.

Followed longitudinally, the Seattle patients had been enrolled during active infection. The CDR3 loop spans 14 amino acids. Trimming removed 0 bases from V and 6 bases from J, with 12 bases in between. The germline V gene has CDR1 SGHNT and CDR2 YYREEE (reference sequence). In the original workflow: Amplified reference gene primers provided the basis for estimating nucleated cell counts. TCRdb keeps only in-frame clones here, not all; method: immunoSEQ multiplex PCR. The DNA was the basis for D and trimming; V, J and clone size are from that table. Among some 57,000 clones, approximately 83% were seen once, and the ten largest hold roughly 10%.

Specimen: peripheral blood. The chain is built from TRBV5-4 and TRBJ1-1; D is possibly TRBD1 (6 bases). This receptor was taken from an older man with COVID-19, enrolled during active disease. The CDR3 protein is CASSLVRGAAEAFF. In nucleotides, the CDR3 is TGTGCCAGCAGCTTGGTCCGGGGGGCGGCTGAAGCTTTCTTT. Filled out from reference TRBV5-4 and TRBJ1-1, the complete variable domain reads ETGVTQSPTHLIKTRGQQVTLRCSSQSGHNTVSWYQQALGQGPQFIFQYYREEENGRGNFPPRFSGLQFPNYSSELNVNALELDDSALYLCASSLVRGAAEAFFGQGTRLTVV.